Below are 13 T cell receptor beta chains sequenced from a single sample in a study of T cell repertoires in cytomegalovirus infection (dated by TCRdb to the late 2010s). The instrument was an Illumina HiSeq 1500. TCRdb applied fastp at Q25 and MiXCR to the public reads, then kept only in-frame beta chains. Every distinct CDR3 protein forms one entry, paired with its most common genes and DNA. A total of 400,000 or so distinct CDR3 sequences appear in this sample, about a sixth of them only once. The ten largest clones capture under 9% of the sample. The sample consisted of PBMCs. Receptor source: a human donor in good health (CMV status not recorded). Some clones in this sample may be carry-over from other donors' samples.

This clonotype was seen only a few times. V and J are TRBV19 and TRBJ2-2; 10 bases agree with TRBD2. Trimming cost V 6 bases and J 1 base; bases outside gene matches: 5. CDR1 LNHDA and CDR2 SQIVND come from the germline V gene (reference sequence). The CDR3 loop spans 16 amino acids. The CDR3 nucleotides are TGTGCCAGTAGAGGTAGCGGGAGGAAGAACACCGGGGAGCTGTTTTTT. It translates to CASRGSGRKNTGELFF.

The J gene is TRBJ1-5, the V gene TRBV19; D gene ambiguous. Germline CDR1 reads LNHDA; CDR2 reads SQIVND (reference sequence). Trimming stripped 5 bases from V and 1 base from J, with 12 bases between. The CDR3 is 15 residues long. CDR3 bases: TGTGCCAGTAGTTACCGGGAGGGAAGCAATCAGCCCCAGCATTTT. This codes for CASSYREGSNQPQHF.

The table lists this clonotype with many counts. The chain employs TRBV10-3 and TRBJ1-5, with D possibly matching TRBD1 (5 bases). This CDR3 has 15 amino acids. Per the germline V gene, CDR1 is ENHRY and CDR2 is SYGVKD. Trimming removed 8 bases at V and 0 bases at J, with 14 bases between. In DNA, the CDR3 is TGTGCCATCCAACCCGGGGGTAATAGCAATCAGCCCCAGCATTTT. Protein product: CAIQPGGNSNQPQHF.

CDR3 protein: CASSQVSRDSPLHF. CDR3 bases: TGTGCCAGCAGCCAAGTGTCGCGAGATTCACCCCTCCACTTT. The rearrangement uses TRBV4-2 and TRBJ1-6; D is undetermined. Germline lookup yields CDR1 LGHNA and CDR2 YNFKEQ. There are 14 residues in the CDR3. V lost 1 base and J 8 bases, leaving 9 bases between the germline ends.

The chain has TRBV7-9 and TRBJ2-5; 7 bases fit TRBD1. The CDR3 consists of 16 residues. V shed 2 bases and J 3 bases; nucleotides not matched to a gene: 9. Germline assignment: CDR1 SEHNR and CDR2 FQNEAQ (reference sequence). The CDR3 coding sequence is TGTGCCAGCAGCTTACCGATGGGACAGAAGAAAGAGACCCAGTACTTC. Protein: CASSLPMGQKKETQYF. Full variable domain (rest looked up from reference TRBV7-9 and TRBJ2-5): DTGVSQNPRHKITKRGQNVTFRCDPISEHNRLYWYRQTLGQGPEFLTYFQNEAQLEKSRLLSDRFSAERPKGSFSTLEIQRTEQGDSAMYLCASSLPMGQKKETQYFGPGTRLLVL.

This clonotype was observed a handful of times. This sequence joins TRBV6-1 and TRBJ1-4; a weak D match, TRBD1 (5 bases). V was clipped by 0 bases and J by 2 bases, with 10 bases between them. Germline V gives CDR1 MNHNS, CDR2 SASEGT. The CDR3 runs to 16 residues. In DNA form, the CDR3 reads TGTGCCAGCAGTGAAGCGGCGGGGACCACTAATGAAAAACTGTTTTTT. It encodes CASSEAAGTTNEKLFF.

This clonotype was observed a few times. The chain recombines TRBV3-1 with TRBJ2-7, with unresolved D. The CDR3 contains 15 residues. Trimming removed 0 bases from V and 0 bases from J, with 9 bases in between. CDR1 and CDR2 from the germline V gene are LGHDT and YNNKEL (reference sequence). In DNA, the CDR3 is TGTGCCAGCAGCCAAGAGGGTGCCAACTCCTACGAGCAGTACTTC. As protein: CASSQEGANSYEQYF.

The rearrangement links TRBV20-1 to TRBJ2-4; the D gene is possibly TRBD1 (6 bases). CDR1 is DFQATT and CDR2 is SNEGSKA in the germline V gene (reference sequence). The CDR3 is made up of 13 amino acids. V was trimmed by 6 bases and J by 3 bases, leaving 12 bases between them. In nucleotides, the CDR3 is TGCAGTGCCAACCCGGACAGCAAAAACATTCAGTACTTC. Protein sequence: CSANPDSKNIQYF.

CDR3: CAVGGVPRTEAFF. CDR3 nucleotides: TGTGCCGTGGGGGGGGTCCCTCGAACTGAAGCTTTCTTT. The rearrangement joins TRBV28 to TRBJ1-1; D may be TRBD1 (5 bases). Germline V lookup: CDR1 MDHEN, CDR2 SYDVKM. V lost 11 bases and J lost 5, with 18 bases in between. The CDR3 totals 13 residues.

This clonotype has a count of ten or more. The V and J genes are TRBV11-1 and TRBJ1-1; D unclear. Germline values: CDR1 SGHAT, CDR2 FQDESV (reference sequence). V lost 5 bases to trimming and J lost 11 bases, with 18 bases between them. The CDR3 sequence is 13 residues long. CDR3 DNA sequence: TGTGCCAGCAGCGACCTTGTGGGTTTTGGGGCTTTCTTT. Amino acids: CASSDLVGFGAFF.

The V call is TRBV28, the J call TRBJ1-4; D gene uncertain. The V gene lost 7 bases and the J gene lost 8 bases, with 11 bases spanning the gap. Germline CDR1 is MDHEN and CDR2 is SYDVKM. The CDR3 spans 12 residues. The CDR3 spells CASKSAGEKLFF. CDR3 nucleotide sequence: TGTGCCAGCAAATCCGCGGGGGAAAAACTGTTTTTT.

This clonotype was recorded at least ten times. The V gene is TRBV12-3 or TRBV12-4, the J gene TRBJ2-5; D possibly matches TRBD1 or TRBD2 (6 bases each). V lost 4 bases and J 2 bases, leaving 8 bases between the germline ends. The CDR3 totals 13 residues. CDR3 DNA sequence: TGTGCCAGCAGTTGGGGGGCACAAGAGACCCAGTACTTC. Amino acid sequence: CASSWGAQETQYF.

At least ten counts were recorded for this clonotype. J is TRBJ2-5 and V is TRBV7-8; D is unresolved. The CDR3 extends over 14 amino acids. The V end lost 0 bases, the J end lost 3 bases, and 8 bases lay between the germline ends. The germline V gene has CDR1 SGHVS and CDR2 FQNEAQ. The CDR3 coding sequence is TGTGCCAGCAGCTTAGCTGCCATAAAAGAGACCCAGTACTTC. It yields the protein CASSLAAIKETQYF.